This entry concerns a single T cell receptor beta chain. In the authors' workflow: Amplified reference gene primers provided the basis for estimating nucleated cell counts. TCRdb's copy holds only in-frame clones and misses some; the assay was immunoSEQ multiplex PCR. V, J and clone size are those of that table, while D and trimming were read from the DNA. The sample lists just over 85,000 clones, 80% to 90% occurring once. The sample comes from a study of blood T cell repertoires in COVID-19. Looking at the study overall: The United States, Italy and Spain supplied acute and convalescent COVID-19 samples. T cells, B-cell-depleted T cells, or PBMCs supplied cDNA or gDNA.

Sequenced input: peripheral blood. The sequence derives from a man aged 45 to 65 with acute or convalescent COVID-19.

The CDR3: CASSFVQGAGQPQHF. The CDR3 DNA follows: TGTGCCAGCAGCTTCGTCCAGGGGGCGGGACAGCCCCAGCATTTT. This chain joins TRBV2 and TRBJ1-5, with TRBD1 identical over 8 bases. This CDR3 is 15 amino acids long. The V gene's germline CDR1 is SNHLY and CDR2 FYNNEI. V was pared by 6 bases and J by 7 bases, with 11 bases of the junction left unmatched.